The 32 T cell receptor beta chains reported below all come from one sample, sequenced in a study of cytomegalovirus exposure and HLA in healthy donors. In the PCR, 60 Vbeta and 13 Jbeta primers were used. Sequenced by immunoSEQ multiplex PCR; TCRdb stores in-frame clones only, minus some. The sample consists of 90,000 to 120,000 clones, around three quarters of them appearing once. The sample comprised PBMCs. These receptors were obtained from a male donor in good health and CMV-seronegative.

V is TRBV30 and J is TRBJ2-1; TRBD1 is a possible D gene (6 bases). Trimming shortened V by 5 bases and J by 0 bases, and 14 bases separated the two germline ends. CDR1 and CDR2 from the germline V gene are GTSNPN and SVGIG (reference sequence). The CDR3 has 15 residues. The CDR3 DNA is TGTGCCTGGGGACAGTTTCCGATCTCCTACAATGAGCAGTTCTTC. Translating gives CAWGQFPISYNEQFF.

The chain employs TRBV25-1 and TRBJ2-3; TRBD2 agrees at 8 bases. Losses at the gene ends were 3 bases for V and 3 bases for J; bases not matched to a gene: 8. This CDR3 spans 16 amino acids. CDR1 MGHDK and CDR2 SYGVNS come from the germline V gene. CDR3 DNA sequence: TGTGCCAGCAGTGATATCGGGAGGGCGGCAACAGATACGCAGTATTTT. Encoded protein: CASSDIGRAATDTQYF.

There are a few counts of this clone. This sequence joins TRBV2 and TRBJ1-5, with D hard to call. The V end was cut by 2 bases, the J end by 0 bases, with 11 bases between. The CDR3 sequence is 16 residues long. Germline loops: CDR1 SNHLY, CDR2 FYNNEI. CDR3 sequence reads: CASSELGTYSNQPQHF. The DNA for the CDR3 is TGTGCCAGCAGTGAATTGGGCACGTATAGCAATCAGCCCCAGCATTTT.

The chain employs TRBV5-8 and TRBJ2-1, with a tentative D call TRBD2 (5 bases). This CDR3 has 15 amino acids. Trimming removed 3 bases from V and 8 bases from J, with 18 bases in between. The germline CDR1 and CDR2 sequences are SGHTS and YDEGEE. The CDR3 spells CASSSLRLGIYEQFF. The CDR3 nucleotides are TGTGCCAGCAGCTCCCTAAGACTCGGGATTTATGAGCAGTTCTTC. The full variable domain, completed using reference TRBV5-8 and TRBJ2-1, is EAGVTQSPTHLIKTRGQQATLRCSPISGHTSVYWYQQALGLGLQFLLWYDEGEERNRGNFPPRFSGRQFPNYSSELNVNALELEDSALYLCASSSLRLGIYEQFFGPGTRLTVL.

The chain combines TRBV7-9 with TRBJ2-7; TRBD1 is a possible D gene (5 bases). Trimming pared 3 bases from V and 5 bases from J, leaving 11 bases between. Germline CDR1 and CDR2: SEHNR and FQNEAQ (reference sequence). The CDR3 consists of 13 residues. The CDR3 sequence is CASSFSRAHEQYF. In nucleotides, the CDR3 is TGTGCCAGCAGCTTTTCCAGGGCCCACGAGCAGTACTTC. Full variable domain (remainder filled in from reference TRBV7-9 and TRBJ2-7): DTGVSQNPRHKITKRGQNVTFRCDPISEHNRLYWYRQTLGQGPEFLTYFQNEAQLEKSRLLSDRFSAERPKGSFSTLEIQRTEQGDSAMYLCASSFSRAHEQYFGPGTRLTVT.

Only a few counts were recorded for this clone. The chain employs TRBV7-2 and TRBJ1-3; TRBD1 is a possible D gene (6 bases). CDR1 and CDR2 from the germline V gene are SGHTA and FQGNSA. V was shortened by 6 bases and J by 4 bases, with 28 bases between the two germline ends. This CDR3 contains 19 residues. The CDR3 loop reads CASRLESLTGYREGNTIYF. The DNA for the CDR3 is TGTGCCAGCAGACTAGAGTCCCTTACCGGTTACAGGGAGGGAAACACCATATATTTT.

This clone was found a few times. The chain joins TRBV28 to TRBJ1-1, with D possibly matching TRBD1 (6 bases). Per the germline V gene, CDR1 is MDHEN and CDR2 is SYDVKM. The ends were cut back, 6 bases at V and 5 bases at J, with 13 bases in the middle. The CDR3 is 13 amino acids. CDR3 in amino acids: CASRNPQGTEAFF. The CDR3 DNA sequence: TGTGCCAGCAGAAACCCACAGGGAACTGAAGCTTTCTTT.

This clone was recorded only once. This chain uses TRBV25-1 with TRBJ1-1, with 9 bases matching TRBD1. There are 17 residues in the CDR3. Trimming cost V 4 bases and J 3 bases; bases outside gene matches: 12. Germline assignment: CDR1 MGHDK and CDR2 SYGVNS. CDR3 DNA sequence: TGTGCCAGCAGTGCCGGGACAGGGCTCAAGTGGGACACTGAAGCTTTCTTT. This gives the protein CASSAGTGLKWDTEAFF.

V and J are TRBV5-1 and TRBJ2-1; 9 nucleotides align to TRBD2. This CDR3 region has 16 residues. Losses at the gene ends were 2 bases for V and 6 bases for J; bases not matched to a gene: 9. Per germline, CDR1 SGHRS and CDR2 YFSETQ. The CDR3 DNA sequence: TGCGCCAGCAGCTTAACCGGGACTAGCCTTGGCAATGAGCAGTTCTTC. As protein: CASSLTGTSLGNEQFF.

The chain combines TRBV5-1 with TRBJ1-1, with D possibly TRBD1 on 5 matching bases. Germline V gene data show CDR1 as SGHRS and CDR2 as YFSETQ. The length of the CDR3 is 16 residues. The V end was cut by 0 bases, the J end by 0 bases, with 12 bases between. CDR3 in amino acids: CASSLVVTALNTEAFF. The CDR3 DNA is TGCGCCAGCAGCTTGGTGGTGACAGCCTTGAACACTGAAGCTTTCTTT.

The sample holds one count of this clone. CDR3 nucleotide sequence: TGTGCCAGCAGTGAACTCGGTCCGCTCTACAATGAGCAGTTCTTC. This sequence encodes CASSELGPLYNEQFF. This chain uses TRBV2 with TRBJ2-1; D call uncertain. From germline, CDR1 is SNHLY and CDR2 FYNNEI. The CDR3 runs 15 residues. Trimming cost V 2 bases and J 3 bases, with 11 bases left between them.

V and J are TRBV13 and TRBJ2-7, with 8 bases fitting TRBD2. V trimming: 4 bases; J trimming: 5 bases; junction bases outside the gene matches: 10. Germline V gives CDR1 PRHDT, CDR2 FYEKMQ (reference sequence). The CDR3 runs 15 residues. The CDR3 sequence: CASSSRGGRRDEQYF. The DNA for the CDR3 is TGTGCCAGCAGCTCACGGGGGGGGAGGAGGGACGAGCAGTACTTC.

The chain employs TRBV11-2 and TRBJ1-1; TRBD1 is a possible D gene (5 bases). The V and J ends lost 0 bases and 3 bases respectively, with 11 bases between them. Germline V lookup: CDR1 SGHAT, CDR2 FQNNGV. The length of the CDR3 is 15 residues. The CDR3 protein is CASSLDGRADTEAFF. CDR3 sequence (DNA): TGTGCCAGCAGCTTAGATGGCAGGGCGGACACTGAAGCTTTCTTT.

The chain combines TRBV27 with TRBJ1-5; 9 nucleotides align to TRBD1. V lost 5 bases and J lost 7; bases outside the gene matches: 6. The CDR3 is made up of 14 amino acids. Germline values: CDR1 MNHEY, CDR2 SMNVEV (reference sequence). CDR3 sequence: CASSNRGHGQPQHF. The CDR3 nucleotides read TGTGCCAGCAGTAACAGGGGGCACGGGCAGCCCCAGCATTTT.

The gene calls are TRBV6-1 and TRBJ2-1; 9 bases align to TRBD1. This CDR3 has 14 residues. V was clipped by 5 bases and J by 3 bases; unmatched bases: 2. Germline lookup yields CDR1 MNHNS and CDR2 SASEGT. The CDR3 nucleotides are TGTGCCAGCAGTCCGGGACAGGGCTACAATGAGCAGTTCTTC. Its translation: CASSPGQGYNEQFF.

The chain links TRBV12-5 to TRBJ1-2, with D possibly matching TRBD1 (6 bases). Germline V gives CDR1 LGHNT, CDR2 FRNRAP. The CDR3 contains 18 residues. V lost 3 bases and J lost 8, with 28 bases in between. CDR3 nucleotides: TGTGCTAGTGGTTTTTCTGTAAACAGGGCAGGGAAAATGGAAGGCTACACCTTC. Translation gives CASGFSVNRAGKMEGYTF.

This clone was found a few times. The chain uses TRBV5-4 and TRBJ2-5; unclear D gene. Germline CDR1 reads SGHNT; CDR2 reads YYREEE (reference sequence). The germline V and J ends were trimmed by 0 bases and 4 bases, with 4 bases remaining between them. The CDR3 spans 12 residues. CDR3 region: CASSLGRETQYF. In DNA form, the CDR3 reads TGTGCCAGCAGCTTGGGGAGAGAGACCCAGTACTTC.

This clone was seen just once. The chain carries TRBV2 and TRBJ1-4, with a weak D call TRBD1 (5 bases). V was pared by 6 bases and J by 0 bases, with 11 bases between. CDR1 is SNHLY and CDR2 is FYNNEI in the germline V gene. The CDR3 has 15 residues. Written as DNA, the CDR3 is TGTGCCAGCAGACGGGGGGTCGCAACTAATGAAAAACTGTTTTTT. Amino acids: CASRRGVATNEKLFF. The complete variable domain, with remaining parts taken from reference TRBV2 and TRBJ1-4, reads EPEVTQTPSHQVTQMGQEVILRCVPISNHLYFYWYRQILGQKVEFLVSFYNNEISEKSEIFDDQFSVERPDGSNFTLKIRSTKLEDSAMYFCASRRGVATNEKLFFGSGTQLSVL.

V is TRBV6-5 and J is TRBJ1-4, with 7 bases identical to TRBD1. Per the germline V gene, CDR1 is MNHEY and CDR2 is SVGAGI. Unmatched junction bases numbered 3, after V lost 5 bases and J lost 0 bases. The CDR3 consists of 15 residues. The CDR3 coding sequence is TGTGCCAGCAGTAGGGGACAGCCAACTAATGAAAAACTGTTTTTT. Translating it yields CASSRGQPTNEKLFF.

V is TRBV5-4 and J is TRBJ1-3; no definite D call. The V and J ends lost 3 bases and 2 bases respectively, with 6 bases between them. CDR3 size: 13 residues. Germline CDR1 is SGHNT and CDR2 is YYREEE (reference sequence). The CDR3 region has the DNA TGTGCCAGCAGCTCGAGTCCTGGAAACACCATATATTTT. As protein: CASSSSPGNTIYF.

V is TRBV4-1 and J is TRBJ1-4, with a weak D call TRBD1 (5 bases). The CDR3 runs to 13 residues. Trimming removed 1 base from V and 8 bases from J, with 8 bases in between. The V gene's germline CDR1 is MGHRA and CDR2 YSYEKL. CDR3 sequence reads: CASSQAHREKLFF. The CDR3 DNA is TGCGCCAGCAGCCAAGCCCACAGGGAAAAACTGTTTTTT.

The chain is built from TRBV5-1 and TRBJ2-7, with D unresolved. The CDR3 is 14 residues long. Germline CDR1 reads SGHRS; CDR2 reads YFSETQ. The V and J ends lost 0 bases and 2 bases respectively, with 9 bases between them. CDR3 sequence (DNA): TGCGCCAGCAGCTTGGGAGAAAGAACCTACGAGCAGTACTTC. This gives the protein CASSLGERTYEQYF.

The rearrangement joins TRBV6-5 to TRBJ2-1, with 13 bases aligning to TRBD2. CDR1 and CDR2 (germline): MNHEY, SVGAGI. With 4 bases clipped from V and 9 bases from J, the junction kept 3 bases outside the gene matches. CDR3 length: 14 residues. CDR3 in DNA: TGTGCCAGCAGTTTGGGACTAGCGGGAACTGAGCAGTTCTTC. It is translated as CASSLGLAGTEQFF.

The chain employs TRBV4-1 and TRBJ1-4; D gene ambiguous. Trimming stripped 3 bases from V and 7 bases from J, with 9 bases between. Looked up from germline, CDR1 is MGHRA and CDR2 is YSYEKL. This CDR3 has 13 residues. CDR3 protein: CASSHLRGEKLFF. CDR3 nucleotide sequence: TGCGCCAGCAGCCATCTTCGGGGTGAAAAACTGTTTTTT.

This chain connects TRBV5-6 to TRBJ2-5, with 8 bases identical to TRBD1. The V gene end was trimmed by 3 bases and the J gene end by 1 base; junction bases not matched to a gene: 2. The CDR3 is 14 amino acids. The germline CDR1 and CDR2 sequences are SGHDT and YYEEEE. The DNA for the CDR3 is TGTGCCAGCAGCTACGGACAGGGCCAAGAGACCCAGTACTTC. Its protein is CASSYGQGQETQYF.

The chain carries TRBV7-9 and TRBJ2-5; TRBD1 matches 12 bases. Unmatched junction bases numbered 6, after V lost 5 bases and J lost 5 bases. Germline CDR1 is SEHNR and CDR2 is FQNEAQ (reference sequence). This CDR3 is built from 15 residues. In DNA, the CDR3 is TGTGCCAGCAGCCCCACGGGGACAGGGGGCGAGACCCAGTACTTC. It specifies CASSPTGTGGETQYF.

The chain uses TRBV6-5 and TRBJ2-2, with D possibly being TRBD2 (6 bases). The length of the CDR3 is 14 residues. Per the germline V gene, CDR1 is MNHEY and CDR2 is SVGAGI. V shed 6 bases and J shed 8 bases, with 16 bases lying between them. DNA of the CDR3: TGTGCCAGCAGCAACAATTGGGGAGGAGGGGAGCTGTTTTTT. Translating it yields CASSNNWGGGELFF.

The rearrangement joins TRBV7-7 to TRBJ1-3, with D maybe TRBD1 (6 bases). The ends were cut back, 0 bases at V and 4 bases at J, with 22 bases in the middle. CDR3 size: 19 residues. Germline CDR1 SSHAT, CDR2 FNYEAQ (reference sequence). The CDR3 nucleotides are TGTGCCAGCAGCTTAGCCTCAGTGGATTTTGGGGGCATCGGAAACACCATATATTTT. This encodes CASSLASVDFGGIGNTIYF.

CDR3 region: CAILAGSYEQYF. CDR3 DNA: TGTGCCATACTAGCGGGCTCCTACGAGCAGTACTTC. The chain employs TRBV7-9 and TRBJ2-7, with 9 positions matching TRBD2. V shed 10 bases and J 0 bases; nucleotides not matched to a gene: 1. The CDR3 is 12 amino acids. CDR1 SEHNR and CDR2 FQNEAQ come from the germline V gene (reference sequence).

J is TRBJ2-7 and V is TRBV6-5; D not certain. In germline, CDR1 is MNHEY, CDR2 SVGAGI. There are 13 residues in the CDR3. Trimming removed 0 bases from V and 6 bases from J, with 9 bases in between. The CDR3: CASSYSRRGEQYF. CDR3 DNA sequence: TGTGCCAGCAGTTACTCGAGGAGAGGCGAGCAGTACTTC.

This chain connects TRBV19 to TRBJ1-1, with a possible D match to TRBD1 (5 bases). CDR3 length equals 14 residues. Germline CDR1 and CDR2: LNHDA and SQIVND (reference sequence). V lost 3 bases and J lost 6, with 14 bases in between. This chain's CDR3 is CASSIGGGLAEAFF. The CDR3, as DNA: TGTGCCAGTAGTATCGGTGGGGGACTCGCTGAAGCTTTCTTT.

The CDR3 loop is CSVEAGSGANVLTF. The DNA of the CDR3 is TGCAGCGTTGAGGCGGGCTCTGGGGCCAACGTCCTGACTTTC. The rearrangement uses TRBV29-1 and TRBJ2-6; TRBD2 is a possible D gene (5 bases). Trimming left V 3 bases short and J 0 bases short, with 6 bases between. The germline V gene encodes CDR1 SQVTM and CDR2 ANQGSEA. The CDR3 has 14 amino acids. Variable domain in full (rest from reference TRBV29-1 and TRBJ2-6): SAVISQKPSRDICQRGTSLTIQCQVDSQVTMMFWYRQQPGQSLTLIATANQGSEATYESGFVIDKFPISRPNLTFSTLTVSNMSPEDSSIYLCSVEAGSGANVLTFGAGSRLTVL.